This passage covers 24 T cell receptor beta chains from one sample sequenced in a study of a mutant IDH1 vaccine in newly diagnosed glioma. These receptors have no known antigen. TCRdb keeps only in-frame clones here, not all; method: immunoSEQ multiplex PCR. The data hold 60,000 or so clones, with around 84% observed a single time. Time point noted: week 5, during vaccination. Alongside topical imiquimod, each dose of vaccine comprised 300 ug of mutant IDH1 20-mer peptide. The input for sequencing was PBMCs, taken from a glioma patient whose treatment included an IDH1 peptide vaccine. The receptors originated from a woman in her forties or fifties with glioma.

The rearrangement joins TRBV11-3 to TRBJ1-2; D remains unclear. CDR1 SGHNT and CDR2 YENEEA come from the germline V gene. Deletions cut 4 bases from V and 0 bases from J, with 3 bases between. The CDR3 length is 12 residues. Here the CDR3 DNA reads TGTGCCAGCAGCTCTACTAACTATGGCTACACCTTC. Residues: CASSSTNYGYTF.

V is TRBV5-1 and J is TRBJ1-5, with a possible D match to TRBD1 (6 bases). The CDR3 sequence is 14 residues long. The V and J ends lost 5 bases and 3 bases respectively, with 12 bases between them. Germline-derived CDR1 and CDR2 are SGHRS and YFSETQ. The CDR3 DNA reads TGCGCCAGCAGAGCGGGGGCAGACAATCAGCCCCAGCATTTT. Translated: CASRAGADNQPQHF.

This clone has just one count. The V gene is TRBV7-8, the J gene TRBJ2-4; D gene uncertain. V shed 1 base and J shed 1 base, with 8 bases lying between them. CDR3 size: 15 residues. Per germline, CDR1 SGHVS and CDR2 FQNEAQ. CDR3 sequence: CASSLGRAAKNIQYF. CDR3 sequence (DNA): TGTGCCAGCAGCTTAGGAAGAGCCGCCAAAAACATTCAGTACTTC.

The rearrangement joins TRBV2 to TRBJ1-2; tentative D call: TRBD1 (6 bases). Germline values: CDR1 SNHLY, CDR2 FYNNEI. The CDR3 spans 14 residues. V lost 5 bases and J 8 bases, leaving 18 bases between the germline ends. CDR3 residues: CASSFRTAARGYTF. CDR3 sequence (DNA): TGTGCCAGCAGTTTTAGGACAGCTGCTAGGGGCTACACCTTC.

This chain connects TRBV5-1 to TRBJ1-1, with D possibly TRBD1 on 5 matching bases. The V gene's germline CDR1 is SGHRS and CDR2 YFSETQ. Deletions cut 0 bases from V and 8 bases from J, with 14 bases between. CDR3 length equals 14 residues. The CDR3 bases are TGCGCCAGCAGCTTGGATGTGTGGCAGGGCGAAGCTTTCTTT. It is translated as CASSLDVWQGEAFF.

This rearrangement joins TRBV27 to TRBJ1-6, with 7 bases lining up with TRBD1. CDR1 MNHEY and CDR2 SMNVEV come from the germline V gene (reference sequence). CDR3 length: 14 residues. V shed 4 bases and J 6 bases; nucleotides not matched to a gene: 3. The CDR3 reads CASSYRGPNSPLHF. CDR3 bases: TGTGCCAGCAGTTACAGGGGACCTAATTCACCCCTCCACTTT.

The CDR3 DNA reads as TGTGCCAGCAGTATTACAGGGGACGGGACTCATGGCTACACCTTC. Translating it yields CASSITGDGTHGYTF. The V gene is TRBV6-5, the J gene TRBJ1-2; 7 bases line up with TRBD1. This CDR3 has 15 residues. CDR1 is MNHEY and CDR2 is SVGAGI in the germline V gene. Germline trimming cut 5 bases from V and 6 bases from J; bases unmatched to any gene: 12.

The rearrangement links TRBV5-5 to TRBJ2-7, with D unresolved. The V and J ends lost 1 base and 0 bases respectively, with 14 bases between them. Germline CDR1 is SGHKS and CDR2 is YYEKEE (reference sequence). This CDR3 is built from 16 residues. CDR3 in amino acids: CASSLSVKAVSYEQYF. The CDR3 DNA reads as TGTGCCAGCAGCTTGTCTGTGAAGGCCGTCTCCTACGAGCAGTACTTC.

This clone qualifies as medium-sized. The chain recombines TRBV5-6 with TRBJ2-1; the D gene is possibly TRBD2 (6 bases). This CDR3 has 11 residues. V was shortened by 4 bases and J by 8 bases, with 7 bases between the two germline ends. Per germline, CDR1 SGHDT and CDR2 YYEEEE. CDR3 sequence reads: CASSRGYEQFF. CDR3 DNA sequence: TGTGCCAGCAGCCGGGGGTATGAGCAGTTCTTC.

V usage is TRBV5-1 and J usage is TRBJ2-1; 8 nucleotides line up with TRBD2. This CDR3 is 15 amino acids long. The germline CDR1 and CDR2 sequences are SGHRS and YFSETQ. V was pared by 4 bases and J by 5 bases, with 8 bases of the junction left unmatched. CDR3 in DNA: TGCGCCAGCAGCCCCCGGGGGGGAGGGGACAATGAGCAGTTCTTC. Encoded protein: CASSPRGGGDNEQFF.

The V gene is TRBV7-9, the J gene TRBJ2-3; a weak D match, TRBD1 (6 bases). V lost 1 base and J lost 4, with 15 bases in between. From germline, CDR1 is SEHNR and CDR2 FQNEAQ (reference sequence). The CDR3 spans 16 residues. In DNA form, the CDR3 reads TGTGCCAGCAGCTTAGGAACAGGGAGTTTTGCAGATACGCAGTATTTT. Translating gives CASSLGTGSFADTQYF. The whole variable domain, filled in from reference TRBV7-9 and TRBJ2-3, reads DTGVSQNPRHKITKRGQNVTFRCDPISEHNRLYWYRQTLGQGPEFLTYFQNEAQLEKSRLLSDRFSAERPKGSFSTLEIQRTEQGDSAMYLCASSLGTGSFADTQYFGPGTRLTVL.

The genes are TRBV10-3 and TRBJ2-7; no clear D. V lost 4 bases and J 3 bases, leaving 10 bases between the germline ends. The CDR3 covers 13 residues. From germline, CDR1 is ENHRY and CDR2 SYGVKD. CDR3 protein: CAISGSEIYEQYF. CDR3 sequence (DNA): TGTGCCATCAGTGGGTCTGAGATCTACGAGCAGTACTTC.

This clone was seen only a few times. The chain couples TRBV4-2 to TRBJ2-2, with a weak D call TRBD2 (6 bases). The CDR3 length is 14 residues. The V and J ends lost 0 bases and 8 bases respectively, with 10 bases between them. From germline, CDR1 is LGHNA and CDR2 YNFKEQ. CDR3 nucleotides: TGTGCCAGCAGCCAAGAGGCGGGGATGGGGGAGCTGTTTTTT. Protein product: CASSQEAGMGELFF.

The rearrangement joins TRBV5-4 to TRBJ1-4; D gene ambiguous. The germline gives CDR1 SGHNT, CDR2 YYREEE (reference sequence). This CDR3 has 14 residues. Deletions cut 2 bases from V and 8 bases from J, with 13 bases between. CDR3 nucleotides: TGTGCCAGCAGCTTCGGACGCGTAGGGGAAAAACTGTTTTTT. It is translated as CASSFGRVGEKLFF.

The chain carries TRBV5-1 and TRBJ1-2; D uncertain. Trimming took 0 bases from V and 1 from J, leaving 7 bases between them. CDR3 size: 14 residues. Germline V gene data show CDR1 as SGHRS and CDR2 as YFSETQ. The CDR3 sequence: CASSLDGYNYGYTF. The CDR3 DNA is TGCGCCAGCAGCTTGGACGGATATAACTATGGCTACACCTTC.

The chain joins TRBV9 to TRBJ2-1, with TRBD2 matching 8 bases. CDR1 is SGDLS and CDR2 is YYNGEE in the germline V gene. The CDR3 extends over 17 amino acids. The V and J ends lost 4 bases and 0 bases, in that order; junction bases with no gene match: 9. Written as DNA, the CDR3 is TGTGCCAGCAGCCCAAGGGGCGGGGGGCCCTCCTACAATGAGCAGTTCTTC. Its translation is CASSPRGGGPSYNEQFF. The variable domain in full, completed from reference TRBV9 and TRBJ2-1, reads DSGVTQTPKHLITATGQRVTLRCSPRSGDLSVYWYQQSLDQGLQFLIQYYNGEERAKGNILERFSAQQFPDLHSELNLSSLELGDSALYFCASSPRGGGPSYNEQFFGPGTRLTVL.

The chain has TRBV20-1 and TRBJ1-4; D gene uncertain. Trimming cost V 5 bases and J 9 bases, with 10 bases left between them. Looked up from germline, CDR1 is DFQATT and CDR2 is SNEGSKA (reference sequence). The CDR3 consists of 11 residues. DNA for the CDR3: TGCAGTGCTGAGAAGTTGAAAAAACTGTTTTTT. It translates to CSAEKLKKLFF.

The chain recombines TRBV6-1 with TRBJ2-7; TRBD1 matches 7 bases. The germline CDR1 and CDR2 sequences are MNHNS and SASEGT. V lost 3 bases to trimming and J lost 3 bases; unmatched junction nucleotides: 2. The length of the CDR3 is 13 residues. DNA for the CDR3: TGTGCCAGCAGTGAGGGACAGAACTACGAGCAGTACTTC. Amino acids: CASSEGQNYEQYF.

The chain carries TRBV9 and TRBJ2-7, with 7 bases lining up with TRBD2. Germline V CDR1 and CDR2: SGDLS, YYNGEE. After removal of 4 bases from V and 0 bases from J, the junction contained 4 bases not matched to a gene. The CDR3 runs to 14 residues. Here the CDR3 reads CASSPRGVSYEQYF. CDR3 sequence (DNA): TGTGCCAGCAGCCCCCGGGGGGTCTCCTACGAGCAGTACTTC.

This clone was detected once. The rearrangement uses TRBV2 and TRBJ2-5, with 8 nucleotides matching TRBD1. V shed 3 bases, J shed 3 bases, and the junction held 3 bases outside the gene matches. CDR3 size: 14 residues. Germline-derived CDR1 and CDR2 are SNHLY and FYNNEI. DNA of the CDR3: TGTGCCAGCAGTGAGGCAGGGGGCGAAGAGACCCAGTACTTC. Protein sequence: CASSEAGGEETQYF.

The chain combines TRBV5-6 with TRBJ2-3; perhaps TRBD2 as D (5 bases). The germline V and J ends were trimmed by 4 bases and 0 bases, with 18 bases remaining between them. The CDR3 sequence is 17 residues long. Germline values: CDR1 SGHDT, CDR2 YYEEEE. Written as DNA, the CDR3 is TGTGCCAGCAGCCCCGCGGACGGGGAGAGTAGCACAGATACGCAGTATTTT. Amino acids: CASSPADGESSTDTQYF. Full variable domain (remainder filled in from reference TRBV5-6 and TRBJ2-3): DAGVTQSPTHLIKTRGQQVTLRCSPKSGHDTVSWYQQALGQGPQFIFQYYEEEERQRGNFPDRFSGHQFPNYSSELNVNALLLGDSALYLCASSPADGESSTDTQYFGPGTRLTVL.

This sequence joins TRBV28 and TRBJ1-1; D not certain. Germline CDR1 and CDR2: MDHEN and SYDVKM. The CDR3 runs to 15 residues. V lost 3 bases, J lost 0 bases, and 11 bases lay in between. The CDR3 DNA reads TGTGCCAGCAGTTTGCCGGCGGTGATGAACACTGAAGCTTTCTTT. It is translated as CASSLPAVMNTEAFF.

The rearrangement uses TRBV7-2 and TRBJ2-5, with a weak D call TRBD1 (5 bases). V lost 2 bases, J lost 4 bases, and 8 bases lay in between. Germline V gene data show CDR1 as SGHTA and CDR2 as FQGNSA. This CDR3 contains 13 residues. CDR3 nucleotides: TGTGCCAGCAGCTTAAGGGGCCGAGAGACCCAGTACTTC. The encoded protein is CASSLRGRETQYF.

The gene calls are TRBV18 and TRBJ1-2; 8 bases are shared with TRBD1. J gave up 6 bases and V 3 bases, and 0 bases lay outside the gene matches. The CDR3 is made up of 12 amino acids. The germline CDR1 and CDR2 sequences are KGHSH and LQKENI. The CDR3 DNA reads as TGTGCCAGCTCACCGACAGGGGATGGCTACACCTTC. It encodes CASSPTGDGYTF.